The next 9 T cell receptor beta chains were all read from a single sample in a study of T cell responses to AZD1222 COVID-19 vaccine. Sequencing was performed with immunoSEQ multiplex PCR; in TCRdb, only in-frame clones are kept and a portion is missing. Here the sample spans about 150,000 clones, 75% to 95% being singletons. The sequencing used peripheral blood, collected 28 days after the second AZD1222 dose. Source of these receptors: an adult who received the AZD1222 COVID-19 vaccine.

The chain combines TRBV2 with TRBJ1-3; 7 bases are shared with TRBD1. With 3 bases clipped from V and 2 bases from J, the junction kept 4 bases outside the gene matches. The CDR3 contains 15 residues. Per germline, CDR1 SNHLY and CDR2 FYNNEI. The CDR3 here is CASSDLDRTGNTIYF. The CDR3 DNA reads TGTGCCAGCAGTGATCTGGACAGGACTGGAAACACCATATATTTT.

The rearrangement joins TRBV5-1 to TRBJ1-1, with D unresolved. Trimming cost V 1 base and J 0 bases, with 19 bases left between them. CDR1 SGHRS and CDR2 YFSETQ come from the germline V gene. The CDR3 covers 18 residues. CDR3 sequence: CASSLLETGNGMNTEAFF. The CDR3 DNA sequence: TGCGCCAGCAGCTTGTTAGAGACGGGGAATGGGATGAACACTGAAGCTTTCTTT.

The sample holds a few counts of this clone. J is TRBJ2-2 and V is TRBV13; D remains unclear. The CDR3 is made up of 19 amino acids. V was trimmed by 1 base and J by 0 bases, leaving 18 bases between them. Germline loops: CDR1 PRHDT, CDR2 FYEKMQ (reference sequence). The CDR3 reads CASSLDAPGFSANTGELFF. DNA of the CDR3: TGTGCCAGCAGCTTAGATGCCCCAGGTTTTTCCGCGAACACCGGGGAGCTGTTTTTT.

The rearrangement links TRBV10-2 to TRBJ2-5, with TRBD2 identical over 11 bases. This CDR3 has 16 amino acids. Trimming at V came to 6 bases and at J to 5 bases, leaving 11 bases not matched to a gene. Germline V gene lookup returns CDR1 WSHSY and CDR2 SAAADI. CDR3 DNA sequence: TGCGCCAGCAGCACCGGGACTAGCGGCCTCTCGGAGACCCAGTACTTC. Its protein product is CASSTGTSGLSETQYF.

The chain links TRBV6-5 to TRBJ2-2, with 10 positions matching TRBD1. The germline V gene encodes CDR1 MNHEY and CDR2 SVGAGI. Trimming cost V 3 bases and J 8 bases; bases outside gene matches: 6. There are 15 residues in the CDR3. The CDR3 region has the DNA TGTGCCAGCAGTTATCGACAGGGGGCATCGGGGGAGCTGTTTTTT. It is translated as CASSYRQGASGELFF.

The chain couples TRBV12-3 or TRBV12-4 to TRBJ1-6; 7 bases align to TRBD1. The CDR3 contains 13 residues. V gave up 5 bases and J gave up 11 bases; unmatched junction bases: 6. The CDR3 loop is CASSTTGEAPLHF. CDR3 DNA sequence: TGTGCCAGCAGTACTACAGGGGAGGCACCCCTCCACTTT.

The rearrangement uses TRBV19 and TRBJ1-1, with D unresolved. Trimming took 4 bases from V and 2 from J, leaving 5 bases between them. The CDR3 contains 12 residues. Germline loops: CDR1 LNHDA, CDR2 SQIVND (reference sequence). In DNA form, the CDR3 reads TGTGCCAGTAGTAGGCTAAACACTGAAGCTTTCTTT. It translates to CASSRLNTEAFF.

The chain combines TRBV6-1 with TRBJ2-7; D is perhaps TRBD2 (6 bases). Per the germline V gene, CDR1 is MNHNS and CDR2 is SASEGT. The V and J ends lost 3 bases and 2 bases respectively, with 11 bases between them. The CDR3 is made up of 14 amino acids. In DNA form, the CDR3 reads TGTGCCAGCAGTGATAGCGGCTCCACCTACGAGCAGTACTTC. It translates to CASSDSGSTYEQYF.

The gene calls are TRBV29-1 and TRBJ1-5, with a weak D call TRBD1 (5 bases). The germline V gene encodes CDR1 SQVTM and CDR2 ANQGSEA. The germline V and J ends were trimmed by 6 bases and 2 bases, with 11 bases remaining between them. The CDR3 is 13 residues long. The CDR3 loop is CSVQRDGNQPQHF. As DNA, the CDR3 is TGCAGCGTCCAACGGGACGGCAATCAGCCCCAGCATTTT.